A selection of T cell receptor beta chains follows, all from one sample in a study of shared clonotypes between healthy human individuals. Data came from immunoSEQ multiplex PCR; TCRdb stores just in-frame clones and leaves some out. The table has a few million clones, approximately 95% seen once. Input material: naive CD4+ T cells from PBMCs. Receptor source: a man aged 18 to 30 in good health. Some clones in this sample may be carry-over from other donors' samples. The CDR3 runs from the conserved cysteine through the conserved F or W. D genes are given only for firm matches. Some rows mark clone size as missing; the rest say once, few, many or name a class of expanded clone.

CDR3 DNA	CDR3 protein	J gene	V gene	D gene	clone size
TGTGCCAGCGGAAAGGCGGGAGTTAAAGAGACCCAGTACTTC	CASGKAGVKETQYF	TRBJ2-5	TRBV5-6	TRBD2	.
TGTGCCAGCAGCTCAACGGGACAGGGTATCTCTTACAATGAGCAGTTCTTC	CASSSTGQGISYNEQFF	TRBJ2-1	TRBV7-6	TRBD1	.
TGTGCCAGCAGCTCCCAGACACGGCCCTACGAGCAGTACTTC	CASSSQTRPYEQYF	TRBJ2-7	TRBV7-3	.	.
TGTGCCAGCAGTCAGGACAGGTTCGAAGAGACCCAGTACTTC	CASSQDRFEETQYF	TRBJ2-5	TRBV2	TRBD1	.
TGCGCCAGCAGCCAAGGACAGGGGGTTGGCGAGCAGTACTTC	CASSQGQGVGEQYF	TRBJ2-7	TRBV4-3	TRBD1	.
TGTGCCAGCAGCTTTGTCTCTGGGGACACTGAAGCTTTCTTT	CASSFVSGDTEAFF	TRBJ1-1	TRBV11-2	.	few
TGTGCCAGCAGCTTAGCAGGGGCGGCTGAAGCTTTCTTT	CASSLAGAAEAFF	TRBJ1-1	TRBV7-2	.	.
TGTGCCAGCAGCCAAGGACAGACCGAAGAGACCCAGTACTTC	CASSQGQTEETQYF	TRBJ2-5	TRBV4-2	.	once
TGTGCCAGCAGCTTATCAGGGCCGACCTACAATGAGCAGTTCTTC	CASSLSGPTYNEQFF	TRBJ2-1	TRBV5-4	.	.
TGCGCCAGCGGAGGTCTCGGGACTTCGGAAGAGACCCAGTACTTC	CASGGLGTSEETQYF	TRBJ2-5	TRBV5-1	.	.
TGTGCCTGGATGGAGTTGGGGGCGCCTCATTCGATAGCCAAAAACATTCAGTACTTC	CAWMELGAPHSIAKNIQYF	TRBJ2-4	TRBV30	.	.
TGTGCCATCAGTGAGTCGACGAAGACCCAGTACTTC	CAISESTKTQYF	TRBJ2-5	TRBV10-3	.	once
TGTGCCAGCAGCGTTCGAGGTAGCTCGAGGTCAGATACGCAGTATTTT	CASSVRGSSRSDTQYF	TRBJ2-3	TRBV9	.	.
TGCGCCAGCAGCTTGGTTCCGACCGGGGAGCTGTTTTTT	CASSLVPTGELFF	TRBJ2-2	TRBV5-1	.	.
TGTGCCAGCAGTCTCTTGCCGGGACTAGGATTCGATGAGCAGTTCTTC	CASSLLPGLGFDEQFF	TRBJ2-1	TRBV27	TRBD2	.
TGCGCCAGCAGCCTCTCCTCAGGGGATCCCTTCGAGCAGTACTTC	CASSLSSGDPFEQYF	TRBJ2-7	TRBV4-1	.	.
TGTGCCGACTCCCCCGGGACAGGGGCGGCAGGGGCCAACGTCCTGACTTTC	CADSPGTGAAGANVLTF	TRBJ2-6	TRBV7-9	TRBD1	.
TGCACCAGCAGCCTCACCGGGACTCTCGAAAAAAGCTCCTACAATGAGCAGTTCTTC	CTSSLTGTLEKSSYNEQFF	TRBJ2-1	TRBV1	.	.
TGTGCCAGCAGCCCCACTTGGTACCTAGCGGGAAGGAGCTCCTACGAGCAGTACTTC	CASSPTWYLAGRSSYEQYF	TRBJ2-7	TRBV28	TRBD2	.
TGCGCCAGCAGCTTGGCCCGGCAGGGGCCTCAGAACACTGAAGCTTTCTTT	CASSLARQGPQNTEAFF	TRBJ1-1	TRBV5-1	.	.
TGTGCCAGCACCGTGGGGCTTATAACCTACGAGCAGTACTTC	CASTVGLITYEQYF	TRBJ2-7	TRBV6-1	.	.
TGTGCCTGGAGCCTCTATACGGGGAGCTCCTATAATTCACCCCTCCACTTT	CAWSLYTGSSYNSPLHF	TRBJ1-6	TRBV30	.	.
TGCAGCGCTGGGACAGGCACAGATACGCAGTATTTT	CSAGTGTDTQYF	TRBJ2-3	TRBV29-1	TRBD1	.
TGTGCCAGCGGGGGGACGAAGAGGGGGCAAAGGAGCGGCGAGCAGTACTTC	CASGGTKRGQRSGEQYF	TRBJ2-7	TRBV28	.	.
TGTGCCAGCAGGCGGGACGGGGTAGACTACGAGCAGTACTTC	CASRRDGVDYEQYF	TRBJ2-7	TRBV2	.	once
TGTGCCAGCAGTGATGTCGATGAGCAGTTCTTC	CASSDVDEQFF	TRBJ2-1	TRBV6-1	.	.
TGCAGCGTTAAGGGACTAGCGACCTACGAGCAGTACTTC	CSVKGLATYEQYF	TRBJ2-7	TRBV29-1	TRBD2	.
TGTGCCAGCAGGACCCAGGGGGCGGGCTACGAGCAGTACTTC	CASRTQGAGYEQYF	TRBJ2-7	TRBV28	TRBD1	.
TGTGCCAGCAGTGAACGGGGTATCGAGACCCAGTACTTC	CASSERGIETQYF	TRBJ2-5	TRBV25-1	.	.
TGTGCCAGCAGCTCGGGACAGGGGTCTGAAGCTTTCTTT	CASSSGQGSEAFF	TRBJ1-1	TRBV7-2	TRBD1	.
TGTGCCTGGAGTGCATGGGGGATCGGCTATGGCTACACCTTC	CAWSAWGIGYGYTF	TRBJ1-2	TRBV30	.	.
TGTGCCAGCACCATTCCGTCTGCTGGAAACACCATATATTTT	CASTIPSAGNTIYF	TRBJ1-3	TRBV28	.	once
TGTGCCAGTACCGACCAGGGGGCGTCTGGCACTGAAGCTTTCTTT	CASTDQGASGTEAFF	TRBJ1-1	TRBV19	TRBD1	once
TGTGCCAGCAGACGGACAGGGAGGAATGAGCAGTTCTTC	CASRRTGRNEQFF	TRBJ2-1	TRBV6-6	TRBD1	.
TGTGCCAGCACCCGGGGACAGGGGGCCAGGTACGATGAAAAACTGTTTTTT	CASTRGQGARYDEKLFF	TRBJ1-4	TRBV27	TRBD1	.
TGTGCCAGTAGTATATGGGCAGCGGGTAAAACCAAAAACATTCAGTACTTC	CASSIWAAGKTKNIQYF	TRBJ2-4	TRBV19	.	.
TGTGCCAGCAGCTTAGTGTTCATGGGGCAAGGCTATGGCTACACCTTC	CASSLVFMGQGYGYTF	TRBJ1-2	TRBV7-2	.	.
TGTGCCACTACGATGATTCAGGCAGATACGCAGTATTTT	CATTMIQADTQYF	TRBJ2-3	TRBV6-1	.	.
TGTGCCAGCAGCCACCTAGCGGACATATCCGAGACCCAGTACTTC	CASSHLADISETQYF	TRBJ2-5	TRBV6-4	TRBD2	.
TGTGCCAGCAGTGACCAGAGAACCCGGCGAGGTTCCGACTATGGCTACACCTTC	CASSDQRTRRGSDYGYTF	TRBJ1-2	TRBV6-1	.	.
TGTGCCAGCAGCTTAGCTCTGGCGATAACCGGCGCCTACGAGCAGTACTTC	CASSLALAITGAYEQYF	TRBJ2-7	TRBV7-8	.	.
TGTGCCAGCAGCCGGACAGGGGCTAATGAAAAACTGTTTTTT	CASSRTGANEKLFF	TRBJ1-4	TRBV7-9	TRBD1	few
TGTGCCAGCAGCCCCAATGATGGGGGACAGCCCCAGCATTTT	CASSPNDGGQPQHF	TRBJ1-5	TRBV7-6	.	.
TGTGCCAGCAGTTTTCGTTTGGACAGCACTCACAATCAGCCCCAGCATTTT	CASSFRLDSTHNQPQHF	TRBJ1-5	TRBV28	.	.
TGTGCCAGCAGCACGCGACCTTTCCAAGAGACCCAGTACTTC	CASSTRPFQETQYF	TRBJ2-5	TRBV28	.	.
TGCGCCAGCAGCTTGGTTGCGGGCATCTCTGGAAACACCATATATTTT	CASSLVAGISGNTIYF	TRBJ1-3	TRBV5-1	.	.
TGTGCCAGCAAATTTGGGAAAGATACGCAGTATTTT	CASKFGKDTQYF	TRBJ2-3	TRBV2	.	.
TGTGCCAGCAGTGAAGGGAACAGTAATCAGCCCCAGCATTTT	CASSEGNSNQPQHF	TRBJ1-5	TRBV6-1	.	.
TGTGCCAGCAACCCTCAGGGGGCAGCCGGAAACACCATATATTTT	CASNPQGAAGNTIYF	TRBJ1-3	TRBV7-2	TRBD1	.
TGTGCCAGCAGTGTCCGCGGACAAAATTACAATGAGCAGTTCTTC	CASSVRGQNYNEQFF	TRBJ2-1	TRBV25-1	.	.
TGTGCCAGCAGCTGGGGGGGAACGAGCACCGGGGAGCTGTTTTTT	CASSWGGTSTGELFF	TRBJ2-2	TRBV7-9	TRBD2	.
TGTGCCAGCAGCTACCTAGTGTTAGAGACCCAGTACTTC	CASSYLVLETQYF	TRBJ2-5	TRBV7-2	.	.
TGTGCCAGTAGTATGACTAGCGGGAGTGGTTTCGCGTTCGGTGAGCAGTTCTTC	CASSMTSGSGFAFGEQFF	TRBJ2-1	TRBV19	TRBD2	.
TGTGCCAGCACCGAAATGGGCTATCCAGCGACGGTATACCAAGAGACCCAGTACTTC	CASTEMGYPATVYQETQYF	TRBJ2-5	TRBV28	.	.
TGTGCCAGCAGTTTCCCCGGCAGCTCATGGAACATTCAGTACTTC	CASSFPGSSWNIQYF	TRBJ2-4	TRBV28	.	once
TGCGCCAGCAGTGAAGGGACTAGGGGCGGAGGGGAGCTGTTTTTT	CASSEGTRGGGELFF	TRBJ2-2	TRBV10-1	TRBD2	few
TGTGCCTGGAGTGCCTTGGGCCACCCCTATGGCTACACCTTC	CAWSALGHPYGYTF	TRBJ1-2	TRBV30	.	once
TGTGCCAGTAGTTCTCCCCAGGTAGCACGCTATGGCTACACCTTC	CASSSPQVARYGYTF	TRBJ1-2	TRBV19	.	.
TGTGCCAGCAGTTACGACAGGAGAAACTATGGCTACACCTTC	CASSYDRRNYGYTF	TRBJ1-2	TRBV6-5	.	.